Listed below are T cell receptor beta chains from one sample, sequenced in a study of neurological immune-mediated disorders. TCRdb called the 5' RACE reads again in MiXCR, with one record for every CDR3 protein. The repertoire includes about 33,000 distinct CDR3 sequences, roughly an eighth of them detected once, and under 2.5% sits in the top ten. The source material was PBMCs. The receptors here all came from a middle-aged woman in good health. Both conserved end residues are part of each CDR3. The D gene is left open where the match is weak. The size field is filled for only some rows; it gives once, few, many or a size class.

cdr3_nt cdr3_aa v_call clone_size d_call j_call
TGCAGTGCTAGACCTAAGGGGCTAGCGGGGGCGGTGGGCACAGATACGCAGTATTTT CSARPKGLAGAVGTDTQYF TRBV20-1 many TRBD2 TRBJ2-3
TGCGCCAGCAGCGAGGGTAGCTCAGATACGCAGTATTTT CASSEGSSDTQYF TRBV5-1 many . TRBJ2-3
TGCAGTGCTGCCGAAAGCGTGGGGACTTATGGCTACACCTTC CSAAESVGTYGYTF TRBV20-1 many . TRBJ1-2
TGTGCCAGCATTCCGGGACAGGGGTATCCCGGGGAGCTGTTTTTT CASIPGQGYPGELFF TRBV7-2 many TRBD1 TRBJ2-2
TGTGCCAGCAGCACATTCCGGGTCGGTGGCTACACCTTC CASSTFRVGGYTF TRBV6-5 many . TRBJ1-2
TGCGCCAGCAGTGATCCCGGGAGAGCTTATGGCTACACCTTC CASSDPGRAYGYTF TRBV10-2 . . TRBJ1-2
TGTGCCAGCAGCCTCACTAGCGGGACCCACAATGAGCAGTTCTTC CASSLTSGTHNEQFF TRBV7-2 many TRBD2 TRBJ2-1
TGCAGCGTTAGGGAACCTAGGACAGACGGGTCGGCGTACTTC CSVREPRTDGSAYF TRBV29-1 many . TRBJ2-7
TGCAGTGGCTTTGCCGTAGAGACCCAGTACTTC CSGFAVETQYF TRBV20-1 many . TRBJ2-5
TGCAGTGCTAGAGATCTTACCGGGAGCACAGATACGCAGTATTTT CSARDLTGSTDTQYF TRBV20-1 many . TRBJ2-3
TGCGCCAGCAGCACCCTGACAGGTGGGGACACTGAAGCTTTCTTT CASSTLTGGDTEAFF TRBV5-1 many . TRBJ1-1
TGTGCCAGCAGTCCCCTTTTAAGGAGCTCCTACGAGCAGTACTTC CASSPLLRSSYEQYF TRBV12-3/TRBV12-4 many . TRBJ2-7
TGTGCCAGCAGTTTCTCCGGCAGAACCTACAATGAGCAGTTCTTC CASSFSGRTYNEQFF TRBV27 medium-sized . TRBJ2-1
TGCAGTGCTAGAGCCAACTCAGGCAGGAGGTACGAGCAGTACTTC CSARANSGRRYEQYF TRBV20-1 many . TRBJ2-7
TGTGCCAGCAGTACTACTGCTAGCGGGGAGGCCTACGAGCAGTACTTC CASSTTASGEAYEQYF TRBV6-2/TRBV6-3 many TRBD2 TRBJ2-7
TGTGCCAGCAGAAGATCGACAGAGCAGTTCTTC CASRRSTEQFF TRBV6-2/TRBV6-3 many . TRBJ2-1
TGTGCCACCCGGCCGGGGGTGGACTATGGCTACACCTTC CATRPGVDYGYTF TRBV15 many . TRBJ1-2
TGTGCCAGCAGGGGGGGGACGGAAGCTTTCTTT CASRGGTEAFF TRBV6-5 . . TRBJ1-1
TGCGCCAGCAGCTTGGGACAGCCGTCTACCATCTATGGCTACACCTTC CASSLGQPSTIYGYTF TRBV5-1 . . TRBJ1-2
TGCGCCAGCACCTACGGGGGTTTCCGCACAGATACGCAGTATTTT CASTYGGFRTDTQYF TRBV5-1 many . TRBJ2-3
TGCGCCAGCAGCCAAGTCCGGGACGCCGACTACGAGCAGTACTTC CASSQVRDADYEQYF TRBV4-1 many . TRBJ2-7
TGTGCCAGCAGTTTAGGGACAGGGGGTAGCAATCAGCCCCAGCATTTT CASSLGTGGSNQPQHF TRBV12-3/TRBV12-4 many TRBD1 TRBJ1-5
TGTGCCAGCAGTTTAGTTCACTACACCGGGGAGCTGTTTTTT CASSLVHYTGELFF TRBV27 many . TRBJ2-2
TGTGCCAGCGCGTTAGGGCAGGGAACCTACGAGCAGTACTTC CASALGQGTYEQYF TRBV5-7 many . TRBJ2-7
TGCGCCAGCAGCTTCCCAGGGCACGATGAGCAGTTCTTC CASSFPGHDEQFF TRBV5-1 . . TRBJ2-1
TGCAGTGCTAGACCGGGCATGGAAGAGACCCGGTACTTC CSARPGMEETRYF TRBV20-1 . . TRBJ2-5
TGCAGTGCTACCAGGACAGCAGATACACCGTATTTT CSATRTADTPYF TRBV20-1 . . TRBJ2-3
TGTGCCATCAGTGACTCCGACGGAAATCAGCCCCAGCATTTT CAISDSDGNQPQHF TRBV10-3 many . TRBJ1-5
TGCAGTGCTAGAGATTACGGGACCTCAGTAGGCTACACCTTC CSARDYGTSVGYTF TRBV20-1 medium-sized . TRBJ1-2
TGCGCCAGCAGCGGACTAGGGTCCACAGATACGCAGTATTTT CASSGLGSTDTQYF TRBV10-2 many TRBD2 TRBJ2-3
TGCGCCAGCAGGTGGATACGGCGGGAGACCCAGTACTTC CASRWIRRETQYF TRBV4-3 many . TRBJ2-5
TGTGCTAGCAGCTCCCTAGCGGGGGGCACGAACACCGGGGAGCTGTTTTTT CASSSLAGGTNTGELFF TRBV7-7 many TRBD2 TRBJ2-2
TGCGCCAGCAGCATTTGGACAGGGGACCAAGAGACCCAGTACTTC CASSIWTGDQETQYF TRBV5-1 many TRBD1 TRBJ2-5
TGTGCCAGCCCTCCCGGGGGAAAGTTCACTGAAGCTTTCTTT CASPPGGKFTEAFF TRBV12-3/TRBV12-4 many . TRBJ1-1
TGCGCCAGCAGCTCGCGGACAGGGTTAAGCACTGAAGCTTTCTTT CASSSRTGLSTEAFF TRBV5-1 many TRBD1 TRBJ1-1
TGCGCCAGCAGCCCGGGGACAGGGGGTTACCAAGAGACCCAGTACTTC CASSPGTGGYQETQYF TRBV5-1 many TRBD1 TRBJ2-5
TGTGCCAGCAGTTTGGCGGGACCAAACTACAATGAGCAGTTCTTC CASSLAGPNYNEQFF TRBV12-3/TRBV12-4 many . TRBJ2-1
TGTGCCACCAGTGATTCGAAGGATGACTATGGCTACACCTTC CATSDSKDDYGYTF TRBV24-1 many . TRBJ1-2
TGTGCCAGCAGATCCACAGGTGGCGCGAACACCGGGGAGCTGTTTTTT CASRSTGGANTGELFF TRBV12-3/TRBV12-4 many . TRBJ2-2
TGTGCCAGCGGGGGTGGCGGGGGGGCGGCAGATACGCAGTATTTT CASGGGGGAADTQYF TRBV7-2 many TRBD2 TRBJ2-3
TGTGCCGGCCCGCCAGGGTGGGTCTTCGGGGAAAATGAGCAGTTCTTC CAGPPGWVFGENEQFF TRBV6-2/TRBV6-3 many . TRBJ2-1
TGTGCCAGCAGCCAAGATGGACCATTCGACGAGCAGTACTTC CASSQDGPFDEQYF TRBV4-2 many . TRBJ2-7
TGCAGTGCTAGGGGGAGGGGGCATGAGGGAAACACCATATATTTT CSARGRGHEGNTIYF TRBV20-1 medium-sized TRBD1 TRBJ1-3
TGTGCCAGCAGCCATGTCGGACAGGGGGGAAATACGCAGTATTTT CASSHVGQGGNTQYF TRBV14 many TRBD1 TRBJ2-3
TGCAGTGCCCTGGGACAGGAGAGCGGAAACACCATATATTTT CSALGQESGNTIYF TRBV20-1 many TRBD1 TRBJ1-3
TGTGCCAGCAGCCCTGGTGGGTTCTCTGGGGCCAACGTCCTGACTTTC CASSPGGFSGANVLTF TRBV9 many . TRBJ2-6
TGTGCCAGCAGTCAGGGGTTGGGATCTGAAGCTTTCTTT CASSQGLGSEAFF TRBV27 many . TRBJ1-1
TGTGCCAGCAGCCAAATTCCTATGGGCCCTGCCCACTTT CASSQIPMGPAHF TRBV3-1 many . TRBJ1-6
TGCGCCAGCAGCTTAGGGGACAGACGCACAGATACGCAGTATTTT CASSLGDRRTDTQYF TRBV5-1 many TRBD1 TRBJ2-3
TGCGCCAGCAGTTATTTTCCCTCAGAGGAAGCTTTCTTT CASSYFPSEEAFF TRBV5-1 many . TRBJ1-1
TGTGCCACCAGTGATGAGGGACAGGGATTGAATGAGCAGTTCTTC CATSDEGQGLNEQFF TRBV24-1 many TRBD1 TRBJ2-1
TGCAGCGTGCCGCACTCTGGGGCCAACGTCCTGACTTTC CSVPHSGANVLTF TRBV29-1 medium-sized . TRBJ2-6
TGTGCCAGCAGTTTTCTTGAGGGGATCACTGAAGCGTTCTTT CASSFLEGITEAFF TRBV12-3/TRBV12-4 . . TRBJ1-1
TGCGCCAGCAGCTTGATTAGCGGCGTATACCAAGAGACCCAGTACTTC CASSLISGVYQETQYF TRBV5-1 many . TRBJ2-5
TGTGCCAGCAGCTTAAGGGGACAGGGGGCCTACAATGAGCAGTTCTTC CASSLRGQGAYNEQFF TRBV7-3 many TRBD1 TRBJ2-1
TGCGCCAGCAGCCGACAGGGATCCGGAAACACCATATATTTT CASSRQGSGNTIYF TRBV5-1 . TRBD1 TRBJ1-3
TGCAGTGCTAGTCCTTTGGACTCCGGCTACACCTTC CSASPLDSGYTF TRBV20-1 few . TRBJ1-2
TGCGCCAGCAGCTTTGCGCGGGGGACCTACAATGAGCAGTTCTTC CASSFARGTYNEQFF TRBV5-1 many TRBD2 TRBJ2-1
TGTGCCAGCAGTAGGACAGGGGGCTGGCATGGCTACACCTTC CASSRTGGWHGYTF TRBV12-3/TRBV12-4 many TRBD1 TRBJ1-2
TGTGCCAGCAGTTTGGGCTTCTATGGCTACACCTTC CASSLGFYGYTF TRBV12-3/TRBV12-4 many . TRBJ1-2